Below, 5 T cell receptor beta chains from the same sample are listed, as sequenced in a study of blood T cell repertoires in COVID-19. Produced via immunoSEQ multiplex PCR; TCRdb's table is partial and in-frame only. The sample yields about 97,000 clones, roughly nine tenths seen once. Sequences were obtained from peripheral blood. These receptors were collected from a man aged 45-60 years with active COVID-19.

The rearrangement links TRBV3-1 (or the pseudogene TRBV3-2) to TRBJ1-2, with TRBD1 matching over 7 bases. The V gene's germline CDR1 is LGHDT and CDR2 YNNKEL (reference sequence). This CDR3 comprises 16 residues. The V and J ends lost 3 bases and 0 bases, in that order; junction bases with no gene match: 7. Here the CDR3 DNA reads TGTGCCAGCAGCCATCCACTGACAGGGTCTAACTATGGCTACACCTTC. Its translation: CASSHPLTGSNYGYTF.

This clone has a single count. This chain links TRBV25-1 with TRBJ2-7; tentative D call: TRBD1 (6 bases). Trimming removed 4 bases at V and 2 bases at J, with 12 bases between. Germline CDR1 is MGHDK and CDR2 is SYGVNS. The CDR3 contains 14 residues. The CDR3 here is CASSGTVGAYEQYF. CDR3 in DNA: TGTGCCAGCAGTGGGACAGTGGGAGCCTACGAGCAGTACTTC.

The chain joins TRBV7-2 to TRBJ1-1, with 8 positions matching TRBD1. Germline V CDR1 and CDR2: SGHTA, FQGNSA. V shed 2 bases, J shed 6 bases, and the junction held 5 bases outside the gene matches. The CDR3 loop spans 14 amino acids. CDR3 DNA: TGTGCCAGCAGCTTACAGGGGGCTATCGCTGAAGCTTTCTTT. This sequence encodes CASSLQGAIAEAFF.

The V call is TRBV24-1, the J call TRBJ2-1, with D possibly being TRBD2 (6 bases). The CDR3 covers 15 residues. Germline CDR1 KGHDR, CDR2 SFDVKD. Trimming took 3 bases from V and 10 from J, leaving 18 bases between them. The CDR3 loop reads CATSDNGGKHYEQFF. In nucleotides, the CDR3 is TGTGCCACCAGTGATAACGGGGGAAAGCACTACGAGCAGTTCTTC.

This clone showed up just a few times. This chain links TRBV7-9 with TRBJ2-7; the match to TRBD2 covers 10 bases. Germline assignment: CDR1 SEHNR and CDR2 FQNEAQ (reference sequence). The junction had 2 bases not matched to a gene; V was cut back by 5 bases and J by 7 bases. CDR3 length: 12 residues. CDR3: CASSPGLAEQYF. CDR3 DNA sequence: TGTGCCAGCAGCCCGGGACTAGCGGAGCAGTACTTC.